A single T cell receptor (beta chain) is shown here with its context. Its target is unknown. The source of the sample is a study of monozygotic twins with inflammatory bowel disease. Points from the study as a whole: Whereas healthy co-twins had higher TCRbeta diversity (inverse Simpson), IBD patients had lower diversity. Possibly because of limited power, concordant and discordant twins showed no difference in repertoire similarity. Especially with disease activity, IBD patients shared fewer clonotypes with others than healthy twins did.

Each donor gave roughly 2.5 ml of peripheral blood. Following a re-call of the 5' RACE reads, TCRdb has one entry per CDR3 protein and lacks DNA. The sample data list roughly 100,000 distinct CDR3 sequences. Sample: blood. The receptor comes from a human donor with ulcerative colitis or Crohn's disease, or a healthy co-twin of an affected twin (not recorded which).

The CDR3 here is CSVRGRSYTEAFF. This sequence joins TRBV29-1 and TRBJ1-1; TCRdb designates TRBD1, a call that cannot be tested without DNA. This CDR3 is 13 amino acids long. The germline CDR1 and CDR2 sequences are SQVTM and ANQGSEA.